Listed below are T cell receptor beta chains from one sample, sequenced in a study of control samples from healthy donors and cancer patients. Libraries were prepared by immunoSEQ multiplex PCR; TCRdb keeps only in-frame clonotypes and omits some of them. The sample consists of just over 80,000 clones, just under 95% of them appearing once. The material sequenced was blood. The receptors originated from a woman between 18 and 29 years old in good health. CDR3s include the opening cysteine and the closing phenylalanine or tryptophan. Fields, in order: J gene, V gene, D gene, clone size, CDR3 protein, CDR3 DNA. D genes are given only for firm matches. Only part of the rows carry a size: once, few, many, or a class if the clone is expanded.

j_gene: TRBJ1-1; v_gene: TRBV2; d_gene: .; abundance: .; CDR3aa: CASSADMNTEAFF; CDR3nt: TGTGCCAGCAGTGCGGACATGAACACTGAAGCTTTCTTT
j_gene: TRBJ1-1; v_gene: TRBV21-1; d_gene: .; abundance: few; CDR3aa: CASMEIGEGGNTEAFF; CDR3nt: TGTGCCAGCATGGAAATTGGGGAGGGCGGGAACACTGAAGCTTTCTTT
j_gene: TRBJ1-2; v_gene: TRBV12-3/TRBV12-4; d_gene: .; abundance: .; CDR3aa: CASSLGAEGYTF; CDR3nt: TGTGCCAGCAGTTTAGGAGCGGAGGGCTACACCTTC
j_gene: TRBJ2-4; v_gene: TRBV5-4; d_gene: .; abundance: .; CDR3aa: CASSLGWGAKNIQYF; CDR3nt: TGTGCCAGCAGCTTGGGGTGGGGGGCGAAAAACATTCAGTACTTC
j_gene: TRBJ1-5; v_gene: TRBV19; d_gene: .; abundance: .; CDR3aa: CASSIAQGSNQPQHF; CDR3nt: TGTGCCAGTAGTATTGCCCAGGGGAGCAATCAGCCCCAGCATTTT
j_gene: TRBJ1-6; v_gene: TRBV12-3/TRBV12-4; d_gene: .; abundance: .; CDR3aa: CASSLYRESPLHF; CDR3nt: TGTGCCAGCAGTTTGTACAGGGAATCACCCCTCCACTTT
j_gene: TRBJ2-1; v_gene: TRBV27; d_gene: .; abundance: .; CDR3aa: CASSLLSARFVNEQFF; CDR3nt: TGTGCCAGCAGTTTATTATCGGCTAGGTTCGTTAATGAGCAGTTCTTC
j_gene: TRBJ1-3; v_gene: TRBV20-1; d_gene: TRBD1; abundance: .; CDR3aa: CSASRSGGTGNTIYF; CDR3nt: TGCAGTGCTAGTCGCTCAGGGGGCACAGGAAACACCATATATTTT
j_gene: TRBJ2-5; v_gene: TRBV6-2/TRBV6-3; d_gene: .; abundance: once; CDR3aa: CASSRFWGQRETQYF; CDR3nt: TGTGCCAGCAGCCGCTTTTGGGGTCAGCGGGAGACCCAGTACTTC
j_gene: TRBJ1-4; v_gene: TRBV7-9; d_gene: TRBD1; abundance: .; CDR3aa: CASSLFRTGTNEKLFF; CDR3nt: TGTGCCAGCAGCTTATTTCGGACAGGGACTAATGAAAAACTGTTTTTT
j_gene: TRBJ1-2; v_gene: TRBV28; d_gene: .; abundance: .; CDR3aa: CASSLSPPADYGYTF; CDR3nt: TGTGCCAGCAGTTTATCCCCGCCAGCAGACTATGGCTACACCTTC
j_gene: TRBJ1-4; v_gene: TRBV10-2; d_gene: .; abundance: .; CDR3aa: CASRLGGGENEKLFF; CDR3nt: TGCGCCAGCCGTCTGGGGGGAGGGGAAAATGAAAAACTGTTTTTT
j_gene: TRBJ1-2; v_gene: TRBV19; d_gene: TRBD1; abundance: .; CDR3aa: CASSIYGTGSYGYTF; CDR3nt: TGTGCCAGTAGTATCTACGGGACAGGGTCCTATGGCTACACCTTC
j_gene: TRBJ2-5; v_gene: TRBV28; d_gene: TRBD1; abundance: .; CDR3aa: CASKSWTGWAVAQETQYF; CDR3nt: TGTGCCAGCAAATCCTGGACAGGTTGGGCCGTTGCCCAAGAGACCCAGTACTTC
j_gene: TRBJ2-1; v_gene: TRBV6-6; d_gene: TRBD1; abundance: .; CDR3aa: CASSLTGGTVDNEQFF; CDR3nt: TGTGCCAGCAGTTTGACAGGGGGCACTGTCGACAATGAGCAGTTCTTC
j_gene: TRBJ2-7; v_gene: TRBV19; d_gene: TRBD2; abundance: .; CDR3aa: CASSTSGRNEQYF; CDR3nt: TGTGCCAGTAGCACTAGCGGGAGGAACGAGCAGTACTTC
j_gene: TRBJ2-7; v_gene: TRBV9; d_gene: .; abundance: .; CDR3aa: CASSKEPGPAYEQYF; CDR3nt: TGTGCCAGCAGTAAGGAGCCCGGGCCAGCCTACGAGCAGTACTTC
j_gene: TRBJ2-3; v_gene: TRBV7-9; d_gene: TRBD2; abundance: .; CDR3aa: CASSLVLAGSTDTQYF; CDR3nt: TGTGCCAGCAGCTTGGTACTAGCGGGGAGCACAGATACGCAGTATTTT
j_gene: TRBJ2-7; v_gene: TRBV28; d_gene: .; abundance: .; CDR3aa: CASTLVKGSSYEQYF; CDR3nt: TGTGCCAGCACCCTAGTTAAAGGGAGCTCCTACGAGCAGTACTTC
j_gene: TRBJ2-3; v_gene: TRBV7-3; d_gene: .; abundance: .; CDR3aa: CASSLTIELDTQYF; CDR3nt: TGTGCCAGCAGCTTAACGATTGAGTTAGATACGCAGTATTTT
j_gene: TRBJ1-5; v_gene: TRBV29-1; d_gene: .; abundance: .; CDR3aa: CSYQPDGNQPQHF; CDR3nt: TGCAGCTACCAACCCGATGGCAATCAGCCCCAGCATTTT
j_gene: TRBJ2-7; v_gene: TRBV7-9; d_gene: .; abundance: .; CDR3aa: CASSLPDSSYEQYF; CDR3nt: TGTGCCAGCAGCTTGCCTGACAGTTCCTACGAGCAGTACTTC
j_gene: TRBJ2-1; v_gene: TRBV11-2; d_gene: .; abundance: .; CDR3aa: CASSSLYPFVPNEQFF; CDR3nt: TGTGCCAGCAGCTCCCTCTACCCGTTCGTTCCTAATGAGCAGTTCTTC
j_gene: TRBJ1-1; v_gene: TRBV9; d_gene: .; abundance: .; CDR3aa: CASSVTGGTEAFF; CDR3nt: TGTGCCAGCAGCGTAACCGGGGGGACTGAAGCTTTCTTT